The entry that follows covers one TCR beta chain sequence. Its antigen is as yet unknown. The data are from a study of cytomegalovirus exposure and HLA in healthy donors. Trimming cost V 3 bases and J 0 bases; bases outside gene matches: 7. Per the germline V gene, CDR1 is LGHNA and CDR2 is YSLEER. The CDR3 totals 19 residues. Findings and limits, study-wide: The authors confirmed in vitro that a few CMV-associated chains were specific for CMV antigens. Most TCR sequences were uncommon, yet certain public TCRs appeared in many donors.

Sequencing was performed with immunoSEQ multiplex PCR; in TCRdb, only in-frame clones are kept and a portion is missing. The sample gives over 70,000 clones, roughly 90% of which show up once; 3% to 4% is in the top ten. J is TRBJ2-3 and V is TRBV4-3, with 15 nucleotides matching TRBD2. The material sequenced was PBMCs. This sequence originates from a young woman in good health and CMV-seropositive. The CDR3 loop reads CASSQDPGLAGGSTDTQYF. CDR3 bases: TGCGCCAGCAGCCAGGATCCGGGACTAGCGGGGGGAAGCACAGATACGCAGTATTTT.